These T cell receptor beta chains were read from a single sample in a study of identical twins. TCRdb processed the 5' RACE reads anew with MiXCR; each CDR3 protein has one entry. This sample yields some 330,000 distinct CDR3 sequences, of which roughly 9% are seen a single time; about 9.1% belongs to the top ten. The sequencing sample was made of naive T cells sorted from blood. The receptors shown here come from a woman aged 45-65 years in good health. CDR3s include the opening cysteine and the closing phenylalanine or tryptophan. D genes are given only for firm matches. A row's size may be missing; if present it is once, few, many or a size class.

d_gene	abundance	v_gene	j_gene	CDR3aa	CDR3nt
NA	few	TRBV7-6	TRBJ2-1	CASSPEDLGNEQFF	TGTGCCAGCAGCCCTGAGGACCTAGGCAATGAGCAGTTCTTC
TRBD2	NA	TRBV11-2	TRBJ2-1	CASNKEVAGGYNEQFF	TGTGCCAGCAACAAGGAGGTAGCGGGAGGGTACAATGAGCAGTTCTTC
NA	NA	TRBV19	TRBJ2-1	CASSTPGRPEFF	TGTGCCAGTAGTACGCCCGGGCGTCCTGAGTTCTTC
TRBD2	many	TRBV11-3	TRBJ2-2	CASSLPGLAGNTGELFF	TGTGCCAGCAGCTTGCCGGGACTAGCGGGTAACACCGGGGAGCTGTTTTTT
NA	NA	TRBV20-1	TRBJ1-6	CSVQGRGNNSPLHF	TGCAGTGTACAAGGGCGGGGGAATAATTCACCCCTCCACTTT
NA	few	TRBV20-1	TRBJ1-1	CSGRKGLNTEAFF	TGCAGTGGGCGAAAGGGGTTGAACACTGAAGCTTTCTTT
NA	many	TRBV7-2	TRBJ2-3	CASSLIGTDTQYF	TGTGCCAGCAGCTTAATCGGGACAGATACGCAGTATTTT
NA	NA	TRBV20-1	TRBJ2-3	CSARSGGNTQYF	TGCAGTGCTAGGAGTGGAGGGAATACGCAGTATTTT
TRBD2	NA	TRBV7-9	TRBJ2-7	CASSLVGLAGAVVEQYF	TGTGCCAGCAGCTTAGTGGGACTAGCGGGAGCTGTGGTCGAGCAGTACTTC
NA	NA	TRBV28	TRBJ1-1	CASRNRAPPQAFF	TGTGCCAGCAGAAACAGGGCGCCCCCCCAAGCTTTCTTT
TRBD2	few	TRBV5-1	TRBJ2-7	CASTRRELNEQYF	TGCGCCAGCACTCGGCGGGAGTTAAACGAGCAGTACTTC
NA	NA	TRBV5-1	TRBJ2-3	CASTLGFSDTQYF	TGCGCCAGCACCCTCGGGTTTTCCGATACGCAGTATTTT
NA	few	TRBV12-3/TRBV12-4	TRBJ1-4	CASSLIGFGIGEKLFF	TGTGCCAGCAGTTTAATTGGGTTCGGGATCGGTGAAAAACTGTTTTTT
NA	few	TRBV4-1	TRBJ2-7	CASSSAPGYEQYF	TGCGCCAGCAGCTCAGCCCCAGGGTACGAGCAGTACTTC
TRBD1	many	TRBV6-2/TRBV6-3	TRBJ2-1	CASREHRGQDYNEQFF	TGTGCCAGCAGGGAACACAGGGGGCAAGACTACAATGAGCAGTTCTTC
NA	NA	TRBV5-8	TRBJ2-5	CASSLLTRPLQYF	TGTGCCAGCAGCTTGTTAACCCGGCCCCTCCAGTACTTC
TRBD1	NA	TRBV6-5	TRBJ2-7	CASSYRMDRAYEQYF	TGTGCCAGCAGTTACCGGATGGACAGGGCGTACGAGCAGTACTTC
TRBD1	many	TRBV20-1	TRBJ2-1	CSAWDRVVGWQFF	TGCAGTGCGTGGGACAGGGTGGTGGGCTGGCAGTTCTTC
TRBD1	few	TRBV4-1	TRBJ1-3	CASSQMTGRNTIYF	TGCGCCAGCAGCCAGATGACAGGGAGAAACACCATATATTTT
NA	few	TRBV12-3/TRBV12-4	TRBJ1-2	CASSLVGNYGYTF	TGTGCCAGCAGTTTGGTCGGCAACTATGGCTACACCTTC
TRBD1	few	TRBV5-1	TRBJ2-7	CASSLWTGNYEQYF	TGCGCCAGCAGCCTCTGGACAGGCAACTACGAGCAGTACTTC
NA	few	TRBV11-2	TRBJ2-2	CASSARRGVTGELFF	TGTGCCAGCAGCGCCCGACGCGGGGTGACCGGGGAGCTGTTTTTT
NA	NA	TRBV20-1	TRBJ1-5	CSARVHGQTYQPQHF	TGCAGTGCTAGAGTTCACGGACAGACTTATCAGCCCCAGCATTTT
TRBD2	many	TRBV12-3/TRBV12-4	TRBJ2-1	CASRAGGEWNEQFF	TGTGCCAGCAGGGCGGGGGGGGAGTGGAATGAGCAGTTCTTC
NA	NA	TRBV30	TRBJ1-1	CAWGEGSTEAFF	TGTGCCTGGGGGGAGGGGAGTACTGAAGCTTTCTTT
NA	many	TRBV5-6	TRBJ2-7	CASSSNYEQYF	TGTGCCAGCAGCTCCAATTACGAGCAGTACTTC